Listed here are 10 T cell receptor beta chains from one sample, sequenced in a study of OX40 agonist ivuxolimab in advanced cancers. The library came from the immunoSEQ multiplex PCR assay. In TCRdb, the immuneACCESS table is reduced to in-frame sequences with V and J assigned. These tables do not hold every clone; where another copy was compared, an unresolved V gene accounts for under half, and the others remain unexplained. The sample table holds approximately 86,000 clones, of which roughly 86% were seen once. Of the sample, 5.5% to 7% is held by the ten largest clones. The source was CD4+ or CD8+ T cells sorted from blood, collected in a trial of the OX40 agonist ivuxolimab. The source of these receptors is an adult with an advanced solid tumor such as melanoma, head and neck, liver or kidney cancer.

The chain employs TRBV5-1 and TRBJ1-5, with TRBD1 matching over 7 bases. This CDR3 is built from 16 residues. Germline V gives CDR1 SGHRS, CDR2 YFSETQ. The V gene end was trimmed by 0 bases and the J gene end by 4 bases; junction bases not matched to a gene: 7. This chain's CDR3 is CASSLGSSGGNQPQHF. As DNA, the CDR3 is TGCGCCAGCAGCTTGGGTTCATCAGGGGGGAATCAGCCCCAGCATTTT.

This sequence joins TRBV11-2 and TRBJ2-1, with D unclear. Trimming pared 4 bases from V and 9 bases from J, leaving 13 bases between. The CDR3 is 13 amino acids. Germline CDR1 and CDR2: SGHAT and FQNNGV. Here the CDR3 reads CASSSRHLGEQFF. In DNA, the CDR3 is TGTGCCAGCAGCTCGCGGCACCTCGGTGAGCAGTTCTTC.

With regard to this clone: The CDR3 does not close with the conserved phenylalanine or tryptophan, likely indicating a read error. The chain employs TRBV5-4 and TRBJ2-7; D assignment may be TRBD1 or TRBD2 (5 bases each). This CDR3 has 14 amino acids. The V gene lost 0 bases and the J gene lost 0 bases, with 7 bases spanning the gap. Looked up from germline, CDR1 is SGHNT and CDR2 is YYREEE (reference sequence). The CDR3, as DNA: TGTGCCAGCAGCTTGGTCGGGGCCTCCTACGAGCAGTACTCC. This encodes CASSLVGASYEQYS.

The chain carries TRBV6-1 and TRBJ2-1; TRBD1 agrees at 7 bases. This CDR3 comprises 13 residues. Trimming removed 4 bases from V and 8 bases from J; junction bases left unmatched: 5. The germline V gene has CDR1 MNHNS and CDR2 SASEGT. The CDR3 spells CASSGHRGHEQFF. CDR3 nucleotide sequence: TGTGCCAGCAGTGGTCACAGGGGCCATGAGCAGTTCTTC.

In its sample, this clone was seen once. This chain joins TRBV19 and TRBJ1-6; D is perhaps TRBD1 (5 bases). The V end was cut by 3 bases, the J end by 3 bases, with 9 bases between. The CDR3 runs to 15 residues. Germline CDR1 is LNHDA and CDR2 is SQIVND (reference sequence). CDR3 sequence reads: CASSIAGGYNSPLHF. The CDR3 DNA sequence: TGTGCCAGTAGTATTGCCGGGGGCTATAATTCACCCCTCCACTTT.

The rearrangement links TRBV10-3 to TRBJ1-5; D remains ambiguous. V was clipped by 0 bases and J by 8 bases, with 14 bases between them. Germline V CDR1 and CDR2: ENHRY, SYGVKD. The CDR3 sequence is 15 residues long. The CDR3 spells CAISESGNRGEPQHF. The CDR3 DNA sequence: TGTGCCATCAGTGAGTCCGGTAACCGGGGTGAGCCCCAGCATTTT.

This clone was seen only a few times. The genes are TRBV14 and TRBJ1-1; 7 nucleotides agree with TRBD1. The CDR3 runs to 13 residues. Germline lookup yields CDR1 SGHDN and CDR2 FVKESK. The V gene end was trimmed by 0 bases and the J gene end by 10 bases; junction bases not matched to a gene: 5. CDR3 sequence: CASSQDQGVGAFF. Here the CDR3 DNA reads TGTGCCAGCAGCCAAGACCAGGGGGTAGGAGCTTTCTTT.

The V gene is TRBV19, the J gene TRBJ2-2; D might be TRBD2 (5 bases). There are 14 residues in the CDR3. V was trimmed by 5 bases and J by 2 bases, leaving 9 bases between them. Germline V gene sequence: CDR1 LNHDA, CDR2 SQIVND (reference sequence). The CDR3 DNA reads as TGTGCCAGTAGTTATGAGGGAAACACCGGGGAGCTGTTTTTT. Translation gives CASSYEGNTGELFF.

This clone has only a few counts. The CDR3: CASSPGGYEQYF. The CDR3 DNA sequence: TGTGCCAGCAGCCCGGGAGGCTACGAGCAGTACTTC. The chain links TRBV7-2 to TRBJ2-7; the match to TRBD2 covers 7 bases. This CDR3 region has 12 residues. After removal of 5 bases from V and 3 bases from J, the junction contained 1 base not matched to a gene. Germline CDR1 and CDR2: SGHTA and FQGNSA.

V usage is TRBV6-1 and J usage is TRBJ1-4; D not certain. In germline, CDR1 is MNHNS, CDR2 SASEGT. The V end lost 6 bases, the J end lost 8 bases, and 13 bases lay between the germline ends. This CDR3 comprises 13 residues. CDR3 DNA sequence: TGTGCCAGCAGGGACCGCTTGGGGGAAAAACTGTTTTTT. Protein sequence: CASRDRLGEKLFF.